This record concerns one T cell receptor beta chain sequence. Source study methods: Estimation of nucleated cell counts relied on the amplification of reference gene primers. The data were produced by immunoSEQ multiplex PCR, yet TCRdb's version contains in-frame clones alone and is incomplete. Clonal size and the V and J genes are those of that table, whereas D and trimming came from the DNA. The data contain about 98,000 clones, about 87% of them singletons. CDR3 length: 18 amino acids. From germline, CDR1 is SGHVS and CDR2 FQNEAQ. V shed 1 base and J shed 1 base, with 19 bases lying between them. The data belong to a study of blood T cell repertoires in COVID-19. About the research overall: Donors in the United States, Italy and Spain gave samples during acute or convalescent COVID-19.

Source material: peripheral blood. The chain has TRBV7-8 and TRBJ1-2, with TRBD1 as a possible D gene (6 bases). The receptor was isolated from a man aged 45-65 years with active or convalescent COVID-19. This chain's CDR3 is CASSLVQDSLIFNYGYTF. In nucleotides, the CDR3 is TGTGCCAGCAGCTTAGTCCAGGACAGTCTCATCTTTAACTATGGCTACACCTTC.